This is a list of T cell receptor beta chains from one sample in a study of cytomegalovirus exposure and HLA in healthy donors. Profiled with immunoSEQ multiplex PCR; TCRdb holds only in-frame clones, not every one. The sample contains more than 250,000 clones, more than 80% of which appear only once. Sequencing was performed on PBMCs. The receptors derive from a woman aged 18-29 years in good health and CMV-seronegative. The conserved cysteine and the conserved F or W are not part of the CDR3 here.

CDR3 protein	V gene	J gene
ASSVSGSLYEQY	TRBV2	TRBJ2-7
ATSRTISGKRGEQF	TRBV15	TRBJ2-1
ASSLETSGSNNEQF	TRBV6-4	TRBJ2-1
ASSQDRGRAWDNEQF	TRBV4-2	TRBJ2-1
ASSQPLAGGPSNEQF	TRBV4-1	TRBJ2-1
ASSAGTVQETQY	TRBV2	TRBJ2-5
ASSVQGNTEAF	TRBV9	TRBJ1-1
ASSSPAGGWNEQF	TRBV28	TRBJ2-1
ASSATGQGLSAF	TRBV13	TRBJ1-1
ASSVGSGGATYEQY	TRBV9	TRBJ2-7
ASSQDLEGGWEQY	TRBV4-1	TRBJ2-7
ASSYEGDTEAF	TRBV6-5	TRBJ1-1
ASSRIGTGITDTQY	TRBV28	TRBJ2-3
ASVLGGRETQY	TRBV6-6	TRBJ2-5
ASSPWGHSGANVLT	TRBV5-6	TRBJ2-6
ASSPQVGSQPQH	TRBV4-1	TRBJ1-5
ASRFRVAYEQY	TRBV27	TRBJ2-7
ASGPEADSYNEQF	TRBV7-9	TRBJ2-1
ASSLGTEQF	TRBV28	TRBJ2-1
SAGVTGGSGNTIY	TRBV29-1	TRBJ1-3
SARTDGAGNTIY	TRBV29-1	TRBJ1-3
ASSLEYGEQY	TRBV11-3	TRBJ2-7
ASQTSGRIPDTQY	TRBV27	TRBJ2-3
ASTESRGNIQY	TRBV2	TRBJ2-4
ASSETDTQY	TRBV2	TRBJ2-3
ASSLQGADTQY	TRBV7-3	TRBJ2-3
ASSPWAANTEAF	TRBV28	TRBJ1-1
ASSMALPGEQF	TRBV7-2	TRBJ2-1